Listed below are T cell receptor beta chains from one sample, sequenced in a study of technical replicates of blood from several donors. Profiled with immunoSEQ multiplex PCR; TCRdb holds only in-frame clones, not every one. This table holds more than 45,000 clones, roughly 89% found once. Source material: PBMCs. The origin of the receptors is a human donor in good health. Some clones in this sample may be carry-over from other donors' samples. The CDR3 runs from the conserved cysteine through the conserved F or W. The D gene is left open where the match is weak. Clone size appears in some rows only: once, few, many, or a class for an expanded clone.

v_gene	d_gene	j_gene	abundance	CDR3aa	CDR3nt
TRBV2	TRBD1	TRBJ1-5	NA	CASSAGTGGVRQPQHF	TGTGCCAGCAGTGCCGGGACAGGGGGCGTGCGTCAGCCCCAGCATTTT
TRBV5-1	NA	TRBJ2-7	NA	CASSLARRGLGDEQYF	TGCGCCAGCAGCTTGGCCAGGAGGGGGCTTGGAGACGAGCAGTACTTC
TRBV4-3	NA	TRBJ2-7	NA	CASSQGFSGSGTYEQYF	TGCGCCAGCAGCCAAGGATTCTCGGGGAGTGGGACCTACGAGCAGTACTTC
TRBV10-3	NA	TRBJ1-3	NA	CAISGDSYTIYF	TGTGCCATCAGTGGGGACTCCTACACCATATATTTT
TRBV6-5	TRBD1	TRBJ1-1	once	CASSREGAKTEAFF	TGTGCCAGCAGTCGGGAGGGGGCGAAGACTGAAGCTTTCTTT
TRBV7-8	TRBD2	TRBJ2-3	NA	CASSLALTSGSADTQYF	TGTGCCAGCAGCTTAGCGCTTACTAGCGGGAGTGCAGATACGCAGTATTTT
TRBV27	TRBD2	TRBJ2-1	NA	CASSSLSGRANEQFF	TGTGCCAGCAGTTCCCTGAGCGGGAGGGCAAATGAGCAGTTCTTC
TRBV20-1	NA	TRBJ1-1	NA	CSARGSETAFF	TGCAGTGCTAGAGGCTCGGAGACCGCTTTCTTT
TRBV18	NA	TRBJ2-3	NA	CASSTTDTQYF	TGTGCCAGCTCGACTACAGATACGCAGTATTTT
TRBV21-1	NA	TRBJ2-7	NA	CASIISSSYEQYF	TGTGCCAGCATTATTTCTAGTTCCTACGAGCAGTACTTC
TRBV15	NA	TRBJ1-5	NA	CATSRERLAGGNQPQHF	TGTGCCACCAGCAGAGAAAGGTTGGCGGGAGGCAATCAGCCCCAGCATTTT
TRBV5-8	NA	TRBJ1-1	once	CASSRGEVGVRAFF	TGTGCCAGCAGCCGAGGGGAGGTTGGGGTGCGAGCTTTCTTT
TRBV6-5	NA	TRBJ2-5	NA	CASSAGETQYF	TGTGCCAGCTCGGCGGGGGAGACCCAGTACTTC